This T cell receptor beta chain was sequenced for a study of T cells in Graves' hyperthyroidism and ophthalmopathy. The overall study: Peripheral blood sampling occurred at initial diagnosis, before any treatment.

Amplified TCR beta CDR3 regions came from RNA transcripts. With the HTBI primer set, the TCR CDR3 went through a first round of RT-PCR. A single record per CDR3 protein comes from TCRdb applying MiXCR to the multiplex PCR reads. The table includes around 350,000 distinct CDR3 sequences, 20% to 30% detected once. Patients aged 18 to 65 had newly diagnosed hyperthyroidism of under 2 months' duration. Clinical symptoms, serum thyroxine and TRAb, thyroid ultrasound and orbital computed tomography were used for the diagnoses. The CDR3 is 13 amino acids. V lost 6 bases and J lost 7; bases outside the gene matches: 5. Germline loops: CDR1 LNHNV, CDR2 YYDKDF (reference sequence). Study-level findings and limits: Progression to ophthalmopathy was predicted a median of 6.5 months early.

The table lists this clonotype with a few counts. Its antigen remains unidentified. The chain combines TRBV15 with TRBJ1-5; the match to TRBD1 covers 8 bases. The receptor comes from a man aged 45 to 65 with Graves' hyperthyroidism. Sequenced material: blood. CDR3 DNA: TGTGCCACCAGAGGACAGGGAGAACAGCCCCAGCATTTT. Its protein is CATRGQGEQPQHF.